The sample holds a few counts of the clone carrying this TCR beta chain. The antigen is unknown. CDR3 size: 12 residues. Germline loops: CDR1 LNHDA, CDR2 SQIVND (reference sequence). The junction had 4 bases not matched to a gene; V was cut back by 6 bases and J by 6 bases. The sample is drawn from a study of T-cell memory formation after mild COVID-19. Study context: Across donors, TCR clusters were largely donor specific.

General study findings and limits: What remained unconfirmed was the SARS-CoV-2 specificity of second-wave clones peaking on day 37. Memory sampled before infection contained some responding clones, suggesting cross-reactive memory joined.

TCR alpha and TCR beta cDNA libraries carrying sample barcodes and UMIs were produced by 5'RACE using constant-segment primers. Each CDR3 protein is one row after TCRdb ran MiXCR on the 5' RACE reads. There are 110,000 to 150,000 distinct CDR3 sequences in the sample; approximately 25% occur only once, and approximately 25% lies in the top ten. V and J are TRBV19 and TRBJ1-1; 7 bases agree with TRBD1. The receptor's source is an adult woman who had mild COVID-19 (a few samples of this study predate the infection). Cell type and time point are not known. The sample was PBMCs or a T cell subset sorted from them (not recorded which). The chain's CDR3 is CASSHQGAEAFF. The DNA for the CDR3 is TGTGCCAGTAGCCACCAGGGGGCTGAAGCTTTCTTT.